Following are 32 T cell receptor beta chains from one sample sequenced in a study of long-term antiretroviral therapy in people with HIV. At survey level, the immunoSEQ assay was run in its v3.0 version. The repertoire was sequenced with immunoSEQ multiplex PCR; TCRdb's copy has only in-frame clones and lacks some. The data show approximately 15,000 clones, 80% to 85% seen once. The specimen comprised unsorted PBMCs, sampled 1.8 years before starting antiretroviral therapy. The receptors here all came from a woman aged 40 to 55 with HIV.

The rearrangement uses TRBV19 and TRBJ2-3, with D perhaps TRBD2 (5 bases). The CDR3 length is 15 residues. V lost 10 bases, J lost 6 bases, and 23 bases lay in between. Germline V gene lookup returns CDR1 LNHDA and CDR2 SQIVND (reference sequence). CDR3 nucleotide sequence: TGTGCCACATTTTCCCGGGCCTCTGGGGAGGATACGCAGTATTTT. This translates into CATFSRASGEDTQYF.

The chain carries TRBV7-2 and TRBJ2-7; TRBD2 matches at 7 bases. The trim removed 7 bases at V and 3 bases at J, leaving 15 bases unmatched. The length of the CDR3 is 16 residues. Germline values: CDR1 SGHTA, CDR2 FQGNSA. The CDR3 spells CASTLQTREGNYEQYF. CDR3 sequence (DNA): TGTGCCAGCACCCTCCAGACCAGGGAGGGGAACTACGAGCAGTACTTC.

The CDR3 region is CASSLGPQGRNEQFF. CDR3 sequence (DNA): TGTGCCAGCAGCTTAGGACCGCAGGGGAGGAATGAGCAGTTCTTC. The chain joins TRBV7-3 to TRBJ2-1; D possibly uses TRBD1 or TRBD2 (6 bases each). V gave up 2 bases and J gave up 7 bases, with 15 bases separating them. The CDR3 extends over 15 amino acids. Germline V lookup: CDR1 SGHTA, CDR2 FQGTGA.

The rearrangement joins TRBV13 to TRBJ1-2; D is unresolved. The CDR3 totals 12 residues. The germline CDR1 and CDR2 sequences are PRHDT and FYEKMQ (reference sequence). The V end was cut by 7 bases, the J end by 6 bases, with 12 bases between. CDR3: CASKAGRDGYTF. The CDR3 DNA reads as TGTGCCAGCAAGGCGGGTAGAGATGGCTACACCTTC.

The chain is built from TRBV7-8 and TRBJ2-7, with 9 bases fitting TRBD1. The CDR3 consists of 15 residues. Trimming removed 2 bases from V and 2 bases from J; junction bases left unmatched: 4. Germline values: CDR1 SGHVS, CDR2 FQNEAQ. DNA of the CDR3: TGTGCCAGCAGCTTAACCGGACAGGGGCCCTACGAGCAGTACTTC. It yields the protein CASSLTGQGPYEQYF.

The J gene is TRBJ2-2, the V gene TRBV19; 10 bases are a match to TRBD2. The CDR3 is 14 amino acids. V trimming: 9 bases; J trimming: 5 bases; junction bases outside the gene matches: 6. The germline V gene encodes CDR1 LNHDA and CDR2 SQIVND (reference sequence). The CDR3 sequence: CASATTSGTGELFF. CDR3 DNA sequence: TGTGCCAGCGCTACGACTAGCGGGACCGGGGAGCTGTTTTTT.

This rearrangement joins TRBV6-1 to TRBJ2-5, with TRBD1 matching 7 bases. The CDR3 has 14 residues. Germline values: CDR1 MNHNS, CDR2 SASEGT. J was trimmed by 5 bases and V by 4 bases; bases with no gene match: 7. CDR3 sequence: CASSVSQGLETQYF. CDR3 nucleotides: TGTGCCAGCAGTGTCTCACAGGGGCTGGAGACCCAGTACTTC.

This clone occurred once. The J gene is TRBJ1-2, the V gene TRBV9; 7 bases match TRBD1. CDR3 size: 15 residues. Trimming cost V 0 bases and J 3 bases; bases outside gene matches: 5. Looked up from germline, CDR1 is SGDLS and CDR2 is YYNGEE. CDR3 sequence reads: CASSVGAGGYYGYTF. CDR3 nucleotides: TGTGCCAGCAGCGTAGGGGCAGGGGGGTACTATGGCTACACCTTC.

The chain employs TRBV6-5 and TRBJ2-1; 11 bases are shared with TRBD2. J lost 8 bases, V lost 6 bases, and 3 bases had no gene match. CDR1 is MNHEY and CDR2 is SVGAGI in the germline V gene. This CDR3 has 13 residues. The CDR3 nucleotides are TGTGCCAGCAGGACTAGCGGGATTTATGAGCAGTTCTTC. Its translation is CASRTSGIYEQFF.

The chain employs TRBV13 and TRBJ2-2, with TRBD2 matching 14 bases. V lost 5 bases to trimming and J lost 7 bases; unmatched junction nucleotides: 6. Germline V gene sequence: CDR1 PRHDT, CDR2 FYEKMQ (reference sequence). CDR3 length: 16 amino acids. The CDR3 DNA reads as TGTGCCAGCAGCATGACTAGCGGGAGGGCCTTCGGGGAGCTGTTTTTT. Translation gives CASSMTSGRAFGELFF.

The chain uses TRBV27 and TRBJ2-1; 10 bases fit TRBD2. CDR1 and CDR2 from the germline V gene are MNHEY and SMNVEV (reference sequence). This CDR3 is 16 amino acids long. The junction had 18 bases not matched to a gene; V was cut back by 5 bases and J by 14 bases. The CDR3 spells CASSPLGRKAGGHEFF. CDR3 DNA sequence: TGTGCCAGCAGTCCCCTCGGGCGGAAAGCGGGAGGGCACGAGTTCTTC.

This clone was observed a single time. The chain carries TRBV5-1 and TRBJ1-2, with D unresolved. Between the trimmed V and J ends, which lost 0 bases and 6 bases, there was a span of 6 bases. The CDR3 loop spans 12 amino acids. Germline CDR1 is SGHRS and CDR2 is YFSETQ. CDR3 nucleotides: TGCGCCAGCAGCTTGGCCGGGGATGGCTACACCTTC. It is translated as CASSLAGDGYTF.

This chain connects TRBV9 to TRBJ1-2; D is unresolved. The CDR3 sequence is 11 residues long. Trimming took off 0 bases at V and 8 bases at J, with 5 bases between the two ends. From germline, CDR1 is SGDLS and CDR2 YYNGEE. The CDR3 here is CASSVEGGYTF. In DNA, the CDR3 is TGTGCCAGCAGCGTAGAAGGAGGCTACACCTTC.

This clone is labeled medium-sized (0.01 to 0.1%). The chain has TRBV6-1 and TRBJ2-7; 9 bases line up with TRBD2. V was pared by 0 bases and J by 4 bases, with 10 bases of the junction left unmatched. The CDR3 extends over 17 amino acids. In germline, CDR1 is MNHNS, CDR2 SASEGT. CDR3 sequence (DNA): TGTGCCAGCAGTGAAGCCCTAGTCGGACTAGCGCCGTACGAGCAGTACTTC. Translating it yields CASSEALVGLAPYEQYF.

The gene calls are TRBV6-1 and TRBJ2-7; tentative D call: TRBD1 (7 bases). Trimming shortened V by 8 bases and J by 6 bases, and 23 bases separated the two germline ends. Germline CDR1 reads MNHNS; CDR2 reads SASEGT. The CDR3 consists of 15 residues. The CDR3 loop reads CASGWGGTETFEQYF. The CDR3 coding sequence is TGTGCCAGCGGGTGGGGCGGGACAGAGACGTTCGAGCAGTACTTC.

CDR3 nucleotides: TGTGCCAGCAGCACTACTAGCGGGAGGTACAATGAGCAGTTCTTC. It encodes CASSTTSGRYNEQFF. The rearrangement links TRBV9 to TRBJ2-1; TRBD2 matches 12 bases. The ends lost 4 bases at V and 4 bases at J; junction bases unmatched: 3. The CDR3 loop spans 15 amino acids. Germline assignment: CDR1 SGDLS and CDR2 YYNGEE.

The rearrangement joins TRBV28 to TRBJ1-1; tentatively, D is TRBD1 (6 bases). CDR3 length: 15 amino acids. The V end lost 2 bases, the J end lost 1 base, and 11 bases lay between the germline ends. Germline assignment: CDR1 MDHEN and CDR2 SYDVKM. CDR3 sequence: CASSLGGAPNTEAFF. The CDR3 coding sequence is TGTGCCAGCAGTTTAGGGGGCGCCCCGAACACTGAAGCTTTCTTT.

This clone appeared a single time. The chain joins TRBV11-2 to TRBJ2-7; TRBD2 agrees at 12 bases. The CDR3 is 15 amino acids. Per germline, CDR1 SGHAT and CDR2 FQNNGV. The V gene end was trimmed by 1 base and the J gene end by 2 bases; junction bases not matched to a gene: 0. CDR3 loop: CASSLGTSGTYEQYF. For the CDR3, the DNA is TGTGCCAGCAGCTTAGGGACTAGCGGGACCTACGAGCAGTACTTC.

This clone was seen a single time. V gene TRBV28 combines with J gene TRBJ2-7; 8 bases fit TRBD2. J lost 4 bases, V lost 5 bases, and 13 bases had no gene match. The germline V gene encodes CDR1 MDHEN and CDR2 SYDVKM. This CDR3 has 16 amino acids. The CDR3 region has the DNA TGTGCCAGCAGTCCAGGGGTCGGGGGGGTGCTTTACGAGCAGTACTTC. Protein product: CASSPGVGGVLYEQYF.

This rearrangement joins TRBV10-3 to TRBJ1-5, with D perhaps TRBD1 (5 bases). Trimming pared 1 base from V and 4 bases from J, leaving 14 bases between. The CDR3 loop spans 16 amino acids. Germline CDR1 and CDR2: ENHRY and SYGVKD. CDR3 protein: CAISEYGAGNNQPQHF. CDR3 nucleotides: TGTGCCATCAGTGAGTATGGGGCAGGGAATAATCAGCCCCAGCATTTT.

The V and J genes are TRBV14 and TRBJ1-1, with 9 positions matching TRBD1. Germline CDR1 is SGHDN and CDR2 is FVKESK. This CDR3 region has 17 residues. With 4 bases clipped from V and 5 bases from J, the junction kept 14 bases outside the gene matches. CDR3 sequence (DNA): TGTGCCAGCAGCCCCGGGACAGGGCAAGGGAGAGAAACTGAAGCTTTCTTT. Translating gives CASSPGTGQGRETEAFF.

V usage is TRBV4-1 and J usage is TRBJ2-2, with D perhaps TRBD1 or TRBD2 (5 bases each). The ends were cut back, 2 bases at V and 2 bases at J, with 12 bases in the middle. CDR1 is MGHRA and CDR2 is YSYEKL in the germline V gene. The CDR3 spans 16 residues. CDR3 in DNA: TGCGCCAGCAGCCAACTTATGGGACCTAACACCGGGGAGCTGTTTTTT. It translates to CASSQLMGPNTGELFF.

This chain joins TRBV7-2 and TRBJ2-1, with 10 nucleotides matching TRBD2. Germline assignment: CDR1 SGHTA and CDR2 FQGNSA. This CDR3 spans 15 amino acids. V lost 5 bases, J lost 9 bases, and 10 bases stayed unmatched. The CDR3 bases are TGTGCCAGCAGCGCCACTATAGCGGGAGGTACTGAGCAGTTCTTC. It codes for CASSATIAGGTEQFF.

The CDR3 DNA reads as TGTGCCACCAGCCCGAGGACAGGAGACAATGAGCAGTTCTTC. Residues: CATSPRTGDNEQFF. This sequence joins TRBV15 and TRBJ2-1, with 7 positions matching TRBD1. Germline assignment: CDR1 LNHNV and CDR2 YYDKDF (reference sequence). This CDR3 is 14 amino acids long. The V gene end was trimmed by 5 bases and the J gene end by 5 bases; junction bases not matched to a gene: 6. The entire variable domain, with the rest obtained from reference TRBV15 and TRBJ2-1, is as follows: DAMVIQNPRYQVTQFGKPVTLSCSQTLNHNVMYWYQQKSSQAPKLLFHYYDKDFNNEADTPDNFQSRRPNTSFCFLDIRSPGLGDTAMYLCATSPRTGDNEQFFGPGTRLTVL.

This clone counts as medium-sized. J is TRBJ2-7 and V is TRBV5-1; D remains ambiguous. The V gene's germline CDR1 is SGHRS and CDR2 YFSETQ. The V end lost 5 bases, the J end lost 3 bases, and 18 bases lay between the germline ends. The length of the CDR3 is 15 residues. CDR3 DNA sequence: TGCGCCAGCAGTTTCGGCGTATTCCCGAACTACGAGCAGTACTTC. It specifies CASSFGVFPNYEQYF.

The chain recombines TRBV21-1 with TRBJ1-2; the tabulated D call, TRBD1, remains unverified against the DNA. TRBV21-1 is a listed pseudogene. This CDR3 has 13 amino acids. The CDR3 DNA reads TGTGCCAGCAGCAACCGGGACAGGGACGGCTACACCTTC. Translating gives CASSNRDRDGYTF.

The chain uses TRBV27 and TRBJ2-1; 8 nucleotides align to TRBD1. The V gene's germline CDR1 is MNHEY and CDR2 SMNVEV (reference sequence). CDR3 length: 16 amino acids. J lost 4 bases, V lost 2 bases, and 7 bases had no gene match. The CDR3 sequence is CASSLGLTGVYNEQFF. CDR3 DNA: TGTGCCAGCAGTTTAGGATTGACAGGGGTGTACAATGAGCAGTTCTTC.

The DNA for the CDR3 is TGTGCCAGCAGTGTAAATAGCAATCAGCCCCAGCATTTT. It specifies CASSVNSNQPQHF. The chain employs TRBV6-1 and TRBJ1-5, with D hard to call. Per the germline V gene, CDR1 is MNHNS and CDR2 is SASEGT. Trimming stripped 4 bases from V and 0 bases from J, with 4 bases between. The CDR3 is made up of 13 amino acids.

The chain combines TRBV6-4 with TRBJ2-3; 8 nucleotides match TRBD1. CDR1 MRHNA and CDR2 SNTAGT come from the germline V gene. With V trimmed by 8 bases and J by 1 base, 2 bases remained unmatched. The CDR3 extends over 13 amino acids. The CDR3 bases are TGTGCCAGCGGGGGACAGGGCACAGATACGCAGTATTTT. Translation gives CASGGQGTDTQYF.

This chain's CDR3 is CASTSGQGTETQYF. CDR3 coding DNA: TGTGCCAGCACCTCCGGACAGGGCACCGAGACCCAGTACTTC. V usage is TRBV6-1 and J usage is TRBJ2-5, with 8 positions matching TRBD1. Per germline, CDR1 MNHNS and CDR2 SASEGT. The CDR3 is 14 amino acids. V was clipped by 7 bases and J by 5 bases; unmatched bases: 9.

The chain has TRBV5-1 and TRBJ2-1; D ambiguous. Trimming took 4 bases from V and 10 from J, leaving 12 bases between them. CDR1 SGHRS and CDR2 YFSETQ come from the germline V gene. CDR3 length: 12 residues. The CDR3 spells CASSAHSEEQFF. The DNA of the CDR3 is TGCGCCAGCAGCGCCCACTCGGAAGAGCAGTTCTTC. Using reference TRBV5-1 and TRBJ2-1 for the parts outside the CDR3, the full variable domain is KAGVTQTPRYLIKTRGQQVTLSCSPISGHRSVSWYQQTPGQGLQFLFEYFSETQRNKGNFPGRFSGRQFSNSRSEMNVSTLELGDSALYLCASSAHSEEQFFGPGTRLTVL.

This CDR3 reads CASSLITLVWGQPQHF. As DNA, the CDR3 is TGTGCCAGCAGCCTAATTACCCTTGTATGGGGTCAGCCCCAGCATTTT. The chain couples TRBV11-2 to TRBJ1-5; D is undetermined. In germline, CDR1 is SGHAT, CDR2 FQNNGV. The CDR3 has 16 amino acids. The V end lost 5 bases, the J end lost 6 bases, and 20 bases lay between the germline ends. The variable domain in full, completed from reference TRBV11-2 and TRBJ1-5, reads EAGVAQSPRYKIIEKRQSVAFWCNPISGHATLYWYQQILGQGPKLLIQFQNNGVVDDSQLPKDRFSAERLKGVDSTLKIQPAKLEDSAVYLCASSLITLVWGQPQHFGDGTRLSIL.